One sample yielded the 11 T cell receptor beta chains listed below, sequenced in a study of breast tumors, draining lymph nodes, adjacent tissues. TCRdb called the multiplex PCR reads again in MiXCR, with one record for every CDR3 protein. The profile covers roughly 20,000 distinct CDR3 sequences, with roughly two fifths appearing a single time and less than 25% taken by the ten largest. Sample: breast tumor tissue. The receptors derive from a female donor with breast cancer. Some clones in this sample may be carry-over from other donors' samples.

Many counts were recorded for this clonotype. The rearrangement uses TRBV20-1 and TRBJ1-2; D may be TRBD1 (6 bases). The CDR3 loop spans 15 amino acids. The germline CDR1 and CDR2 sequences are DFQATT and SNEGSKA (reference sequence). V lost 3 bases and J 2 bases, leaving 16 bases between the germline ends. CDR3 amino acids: CSASLGGQLNYGYTF. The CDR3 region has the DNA TGCAGTGCTAGTTTGGGAGGACAGCTCAACTATGGCTACACCTTC.

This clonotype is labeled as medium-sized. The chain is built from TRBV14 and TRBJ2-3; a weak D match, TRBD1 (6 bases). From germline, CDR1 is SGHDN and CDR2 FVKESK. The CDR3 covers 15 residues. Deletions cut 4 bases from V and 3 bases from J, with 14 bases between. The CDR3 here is CASSRGRGSTDTQYF. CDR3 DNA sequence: TGTGCCAGCAGCCGGGGCAGGGGAAGTACAGATACGCAGTATTTT.

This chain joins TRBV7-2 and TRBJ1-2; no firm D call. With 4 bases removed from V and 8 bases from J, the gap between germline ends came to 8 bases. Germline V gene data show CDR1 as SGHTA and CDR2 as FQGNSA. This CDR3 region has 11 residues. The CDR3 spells CASSSARGYTF. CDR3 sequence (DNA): TGTGCCAGCAGCTCCGCTCGAGGCTACACCTTC.

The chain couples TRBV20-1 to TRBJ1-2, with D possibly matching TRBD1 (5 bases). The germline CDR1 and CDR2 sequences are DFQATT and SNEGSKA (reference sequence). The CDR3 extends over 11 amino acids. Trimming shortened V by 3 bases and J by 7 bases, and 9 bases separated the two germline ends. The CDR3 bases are TGCAGTGCTAGGGGGGTAGGTGGCTACACCTTC. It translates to CSARGVGGYTF.

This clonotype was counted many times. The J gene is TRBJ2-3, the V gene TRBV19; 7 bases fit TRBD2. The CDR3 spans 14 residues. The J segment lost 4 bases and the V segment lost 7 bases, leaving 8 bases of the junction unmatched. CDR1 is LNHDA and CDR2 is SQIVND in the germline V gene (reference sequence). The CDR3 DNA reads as TGTGCCAGTATAGACCCTAGCGGTGCAGATACGCAGTATTTT. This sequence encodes CASIDPSGADTQYF. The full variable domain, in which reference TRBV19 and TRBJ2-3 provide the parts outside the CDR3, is DGGITQSPKYLFRKEGQNVTLSCEQNLNHDAMYWYRQDPGQGLRLIYYSQIVNDFQKGDIAEGYSVSREKKESFPLTVTSAQKNPTAFYLCASIDPSGADTQYFGPGTRLTVL.

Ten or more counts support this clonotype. The CDR3 sequence: CASSFSAGGSYEQYF. CDR3 nucleotide sequence: TGCGCCAGCAGCTTTTCGGCGGGGGGCTCCTACGAGCAGTACTTC. The chain recombines TRBV5-1 with TRBJ2-7; TRBD2 matches 8 bases. From germline, CDR1 is SGHRS and CDR2 YFSETQ. The trim removed 2 bases at V and 0 bases at J, leaving 4 bases unmatched. This CDR3 has 15 residues.

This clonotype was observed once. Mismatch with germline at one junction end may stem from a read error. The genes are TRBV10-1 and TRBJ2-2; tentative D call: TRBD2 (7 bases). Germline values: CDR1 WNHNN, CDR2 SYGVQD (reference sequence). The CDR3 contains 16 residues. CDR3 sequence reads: CASRDAGRKHRGALFF. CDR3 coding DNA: TGCGCCAGCAGGGACGCAGGGAGAAAACACCGGGGGGCGCTGTTTTTT.

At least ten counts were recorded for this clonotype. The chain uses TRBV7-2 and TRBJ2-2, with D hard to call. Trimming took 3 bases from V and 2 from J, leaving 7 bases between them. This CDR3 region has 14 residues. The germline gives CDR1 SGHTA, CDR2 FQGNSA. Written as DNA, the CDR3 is TGTGCCAGCAGCTTGGGCAGAAACACCGGGGAGCTGTTTTTT. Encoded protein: CASSLGRNTGELFF.

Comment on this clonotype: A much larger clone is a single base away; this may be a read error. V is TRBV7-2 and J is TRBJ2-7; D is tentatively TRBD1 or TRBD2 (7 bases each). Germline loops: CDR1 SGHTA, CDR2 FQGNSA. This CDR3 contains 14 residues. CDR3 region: CVSSLAGGGDEQYF. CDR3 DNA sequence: TGTGTCAGCAGCCTAGCAGGGGGGGGGGACGAGCAGTACTTC.

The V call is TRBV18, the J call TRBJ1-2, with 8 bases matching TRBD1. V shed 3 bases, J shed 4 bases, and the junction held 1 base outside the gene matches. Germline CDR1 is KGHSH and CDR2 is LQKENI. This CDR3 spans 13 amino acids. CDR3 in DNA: TGTGCCAGCTCACCTGGACAGGGCTATGGCTACACCTTC. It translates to CASSPGQGYGYTF.

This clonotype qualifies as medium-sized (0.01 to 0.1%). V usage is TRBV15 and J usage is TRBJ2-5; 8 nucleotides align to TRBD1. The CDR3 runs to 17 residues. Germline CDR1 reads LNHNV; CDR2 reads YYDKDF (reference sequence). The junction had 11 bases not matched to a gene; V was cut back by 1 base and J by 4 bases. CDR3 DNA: TGTGCCACCAGCAGAGTTCGGGGACAGGTATTAGGAGAGACCCAGTACTTC. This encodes CATSRVRGQVLGETQYF.